This TCR beta chain derives from a study of blood T cells in healthy people across ages. Study context: There was about one barcoded beta molecule captured by template switching per two T cells.

The authors ran a second PCR of 7 to 11 cycles using a sample-barcoded 5' primer and a J-beta primer mix. TCRdb reprocessed the 5' RACE reads with MiXCR, giving one entry per CDR3 protein. The sample contains 1.5 million to 2 million distinct CDR3 sequences, roughly two fifths of which appear only once. Study results and caveats: Among T cells, TCR beta diversity per million cells dropped roughly linearly as age rose.

This clonotype appeared once. Its specificity is unknown. V was trimmed by 3 bases and J by 5 bases, leaving 11 bases between them. This CDR3 is built from 13 residues. Germline values: CDR1 MGHRA, CDR2 YSYEKL. This TCR was recovered from a human donor in good health. The sample comprised blood. The chain recombines TRBV4-1 with TRBJ2-7; D is possibly TRBD1 (5 bases). The CDR3 reads CASSQPLRDEQYF. CDR3 DNA sequence: TGCGCCAGCAGCCAGCCTCTCAGGGACGAGCAGTACTTC.